The table lists the clone carrying this TCR beta chain with many counts. Its antigen is unknown. The data were taken from a study of CD8+CD57+ T cells in acquired aplastic anemia. The overall study: CD4+ and CD8+ cells, once sorted, gave DNA averaging approximately 3 ug.

Profiling that covered TCR beta VDJ and CDR3 relied on genomic DNA as its template. TCRdb re-derived calls from the reads in MiXCR, one entry per CDR3 protein. The sample holds approximately 81,000 distinct CDR3 sequences, around 42% seen once. Study results and caveats: A set of twenty-nine CD8+ CDR3 sequences was shared between patients and controls, and these sequences appeared highly expressed in patients. Patients versus controls showed no significant CD8+ Simpson's diversity difference.

Germline lookup yields CDR1 SGHVS and CDR2 FNYEAQ. There are 15 residues in the CDR3. The V gene lost 0 bases and the J gene lost 0 bases, with 8 bases spanning the gap. The receptor's source is a human donor in good health, serving as a control. Material for sequencing was sorted CD4+, CD8+, or CD8+CD57+ T cells (not recorded which) from PBMCs. The chain is built from TRBV7-6 and TRBJ1-1; D might be TRBD1 (6 bases). In DNA form, the CDR3 reads TGTGCCAGCAGCTTAGCGGACAGCTTGAACACTGAAGCTTTCTTT. This codes for CASSLADSLNTEAFF.